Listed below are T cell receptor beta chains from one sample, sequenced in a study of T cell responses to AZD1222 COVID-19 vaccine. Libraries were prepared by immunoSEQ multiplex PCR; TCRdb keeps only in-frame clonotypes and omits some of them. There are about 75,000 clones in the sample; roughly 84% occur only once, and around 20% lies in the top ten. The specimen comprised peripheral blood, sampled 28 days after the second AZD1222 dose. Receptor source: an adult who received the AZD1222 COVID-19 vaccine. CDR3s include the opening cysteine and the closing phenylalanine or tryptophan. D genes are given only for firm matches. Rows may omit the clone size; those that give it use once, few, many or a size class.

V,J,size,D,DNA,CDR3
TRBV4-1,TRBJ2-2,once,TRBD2,TGCGCCAGCAGCCAAGATTACGGACTAGCGGGGAGGTTAGGCACCGGGGAGCTGTTTTTT,CASSQDYGLAGRLGTGELFF
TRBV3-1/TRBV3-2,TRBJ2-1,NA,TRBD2,TGTGCCAGCAGCCGGGACTACTTTTCCTACAATGAGCAGTTCTTC,CASSRDYFSYNEQFF
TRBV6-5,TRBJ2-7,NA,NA,TGTGCCAGCAGGGGGGGCTCCTACGAGCAGTACTTC,CASRGGSYEQYF
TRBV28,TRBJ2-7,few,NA,TGTGCCAGCAGTTTATTCCAGGGACACTACGAGCAGTACTTC,CASSLFQGHYEQYF
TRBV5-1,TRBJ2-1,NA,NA,TGCGCCAGCAGCTTACCGGGATCCAGGGGTGAGCAGTTCTTC,CASSLPGSRGEQFF
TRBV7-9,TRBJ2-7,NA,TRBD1,TGTGCCAGCAGCTCTGGACAGGGTAGTTACGAGCAGTACTTC,CASSSGQGSYEQYF
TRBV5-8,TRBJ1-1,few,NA,TGTGCCAGCAGTCCGAATTGGGCTGAAGCTTTCTTT,CASSPNWAEAFF
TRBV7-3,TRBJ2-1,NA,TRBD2,TGTGCCAGCAGCTCACCCCGTAGCGGGGGGGAAAGCAATGAGCAGTTCTTC,CASSSPRSGGESNEQFF
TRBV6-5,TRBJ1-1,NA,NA,TGTGCCAGCAGTTTACGGGGTACGGCGATGAACACTGAAGCTTTCTTT,CASSLRGTAMNTEAFF
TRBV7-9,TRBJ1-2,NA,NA,TGTGCCAGCAGCTTATCTGGCGGGCGACGGGGCTATGGCTACACCTTC,CASSLSGGRRGYGYTF
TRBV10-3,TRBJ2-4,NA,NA,TGTGCCATCAGTGAGGAGGGTGGTGGCAAAAACATTCAGTACTTC,CAISEEGGGKNIQYF
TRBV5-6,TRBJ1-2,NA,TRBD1,TGTGCCAGCAGCCGGGACAGGGTAGTTGACACCTTC,CASSRDRVVDTF
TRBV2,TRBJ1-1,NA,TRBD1,TGTGCCAGCAATTATCAGGGGGTGGGGAACACTGAAGCTTTCTTT,CASNYQGVGNTEAFF
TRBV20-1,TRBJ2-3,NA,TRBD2,TGCAGTCAAGGGGAGGGGGATACGCAGTATTTT,CSQGEGDTQYF
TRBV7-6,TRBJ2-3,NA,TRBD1,TGTGCCAGCAACTTAGGGGACAGAGGCACAGATACGCAGTATTTT,CASNLGDRGTDTQYF
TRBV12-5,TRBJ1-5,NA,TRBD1,TGTGCTAGTGGACCGACAGGGGCTGGTCAGCCCCAGCATTTT,CASGPTGAGQPQHF
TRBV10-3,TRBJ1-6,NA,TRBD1,TGTGCCATCAGTGAGTCTAGGACAGGGGGTTCACCCCTCCACTTT,CAISESRTGGSPLHF
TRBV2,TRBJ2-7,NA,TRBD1,TGTGCCAGCAGCCCGGGACAGGGGGCCCTTGGAGAATTC,CASSPGQGALGEF
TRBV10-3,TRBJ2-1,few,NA,TGTGCCATCAGTGAACAACAGGGAATGCCGTTCTTC,CAISEQQGMPFF
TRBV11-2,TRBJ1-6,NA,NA,TGTGCCAGCAGCCCTGGACAGAGAGATTCACCCCTCCACTTT,CASSPGQRDSPLHF
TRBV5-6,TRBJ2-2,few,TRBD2,TGTGCCAGCAGCTTGGGGCTAGCGGGCACCGGGGAGCTGTTTTTT,CASSLGLAGTGELFF
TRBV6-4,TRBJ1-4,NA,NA,TGTGCCAGCAGACACCGGACAGTTGCAACTAATGAAAAACTGTTTTTT,CASRHRTVATNEKLFF
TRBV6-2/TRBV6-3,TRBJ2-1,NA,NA,TGTGCCAGCAGTTACGCCGGGGCGAGCTTGAATGAGCAGTTCTTC,CASSYAGASLNEQFF
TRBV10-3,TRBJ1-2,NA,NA,TGTGCCATCAGTCGGGGAGACGAAGGCTACACCTTC,CAISRGDEGYTF
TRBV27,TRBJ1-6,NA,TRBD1,TGTGCCAGCAGGATCGGGACAGGGAGCTCCTATAATTCACCCCTCCACTTT,CASRIGTGSSYNSPLHF
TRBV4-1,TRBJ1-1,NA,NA,TGCGCCAGCAGCCAAGGGGAAATCCGGGGGAACACTGAAGCTTTCTTT,CASSQGEIRGNTEAFF
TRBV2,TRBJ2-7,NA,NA,TGTGCCAGCAGTATACCCTTACTTGGACAGAGCACCTACGAGCAGTACTTC,CASSIPLLGQSTYEQYF
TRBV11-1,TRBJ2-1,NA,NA,TGTGCCAGCAGCTTAGCGGTTAAGTATGAGCAGTTCTTC,CASSLAVKYEQFF
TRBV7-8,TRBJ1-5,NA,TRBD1,TGTGCCAGCAGCTTGAGACAGGGGTATAGCAATCAGCCCCAGCATTTT,CASSLRQGYSNQPQHF
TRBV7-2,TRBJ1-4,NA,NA,TGTGCCAGCAGCCCCCTCGGGAGGGCCAGAGAAAAACTGTTTTTT,CASSPLGRAREKLFF
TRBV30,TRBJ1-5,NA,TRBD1,TGTGCCTATACGCAGGGACAGTACAATCAGCCCCAGCATTTT,CAYTQGQYNQPQHF
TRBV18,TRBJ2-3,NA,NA,TGTGCCAGCTCATCAGGGGCAGTAAGCACAGATACGCAGTATTTT,CASSSGAVSTDTQYF
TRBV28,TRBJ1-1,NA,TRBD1,TGTGCCAGCACCCACGGGGTGAGGGGGCGAACTGAAGCTTTCTTT,CASTHGVRGRTEAFF
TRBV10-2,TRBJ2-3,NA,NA,TGCGCCAGCAGTGACGGTGGACAGAGCACAGATACGCAGTATTTT,CASSDGGQSTDTQYF
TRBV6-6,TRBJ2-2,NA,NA,TGTGCCAGCAGTTACCACAGGGCACCGGGGGAGCTGTTTTTT,CASSYHRAPGELFF
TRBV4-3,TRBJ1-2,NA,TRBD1,TGCGCCAGCAGCCACGTTGGGCTGGACAGGGGGTATGGCTACACCTTC,CASSHVGLDRGYGYTF
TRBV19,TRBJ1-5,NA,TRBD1,TGTGCCAGTAGTATCGACAGGGAACAACAGCCCCAGCATTTT,CASSIDREQQPQHF
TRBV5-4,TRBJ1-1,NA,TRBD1,TGTGCCAGCGGACCCGGGACAGGGGGCTTGGGTACTGAAGCTTTCTTT,CASGPGTGGLGTEAFF
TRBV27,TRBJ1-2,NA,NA,TGTGCCAGCAGTTTCACGGGTAATCGAGCTAACTATGGCTACACCTTC,CASSFTGNRANYGYTF
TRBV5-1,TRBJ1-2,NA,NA,TGCGCCAGCAGCCAAGGAGGAACTAACTATGGCTACACCTTC,CASSQGGTNYGYTF
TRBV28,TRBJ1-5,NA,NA,TGTGCCAGCAGCGTTCTCGATAGCAATCAGCCCCAGCATTTT,CASSVLDSNQPQHF
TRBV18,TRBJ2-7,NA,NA,TGTGCCAGCTCCCCGGAGGACCGGTACGAGCAGTACTTC,CASSPEDRYEQYF
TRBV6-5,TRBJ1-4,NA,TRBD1,TGTGCCAGCAGTCACTCGGGGGACAGGGTCGAAAAACTGTTTTTT,CASSHSGDRVEKLFF